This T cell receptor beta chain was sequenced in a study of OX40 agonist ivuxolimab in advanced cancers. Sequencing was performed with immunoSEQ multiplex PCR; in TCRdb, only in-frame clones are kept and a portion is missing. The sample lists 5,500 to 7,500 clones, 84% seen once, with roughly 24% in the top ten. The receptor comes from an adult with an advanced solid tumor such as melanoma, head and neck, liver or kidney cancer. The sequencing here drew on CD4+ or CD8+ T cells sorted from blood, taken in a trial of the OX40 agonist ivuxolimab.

The DNA for the CDR3 is TGTGCCAGTAGTATAGGGAGACCGGGGGAGACCCAGTACTTC. This sequence encodes CASSIGRPGETQYF. This chain links TRBV19 with TRBJ2-5; tentative D call: TRBD2 (5 bases). Trimming cost V 1 base and J 5 bases, with 11 bases left between them. CDR3 length: 14 residues. Per germline, CDR1 LNHDA and CDR2 SQIVND (reference sequence).